The next 16 T cell receptor beta chains were all read from a single sample in a study of blood T cell repertoires in COVID-19 (TCRdb year 2020). The method behind the library was the immunoSEQ multiplex PCR assay. Entries here come from immuneACCESS through TCRdb and include only in-frame sequences with V and J called. Some clones fail to appear in such tables; in the studies checked, an unresolved V gene covers under half of the shortfall, and the cause of the remainder is unknown. For this sample there are about 170,000 clones; roughly 85% appear just once. The top ten clonotypes cover 3.5% to 5% of the sample. The sample consisted of PBMCs or T cells enriched from blood (not recorded which). The receptors derive from a woman between 45 and 60 years old who had recovered from COVID-19.

CDR3 loop: CASRDNLNSPLHF. CDR3 in DNA: TGCGCCAGCCGGGACAACCTAAATTCACCCCTCCACTTT. This rearrangement joins TRBV10-1 to TRBJ1-6; perhaps TRBD1 as D (6 bases). Deletions cut 8 bases from V and 7 bases from J, with 12 bases between. CDR3 size: 13 residues. The germline gives CDR1 WNHNN, CDR2 SYGVQD (reference sequence).

J is TRBJ2-3 and V is TRBV9; TRBD2 is a possible D gene (5 bases). The ends were cut back, 4 bases at V and 0 bases at J, with 15 bases in the middle. Per germline, CDR1 SGDLS and CDR2 YYNGEE. The CDR3 is 16 residues long. This CDR3 reads CASSLSAAPSTDTQYF. The CDR3 nucleotides read TGTGCCAGCAGCCTGTCAGCGGCCCCTAGCACAGATACGCAGTATTTT.

This clone turned up a few times. The chain joins TRBV9 to TRBJ1-1, with D uncertain. Germline-derived CDR1 and CDR2 are SGDLS and YYNGEE. The CDR3 sequence is 11 residues long. V was shortened by 3 bases and J by 7 bases, with 7 bases between the two germline ends. The CDR3 here is CASSGANEAFF. The DNA of the CDR3 is TGTGCCAGCAGCGGCGCCAATGAAGCTTTCTTT.

The chain links TRBV11-3 to TRBJ1-1; a possible D gene is TRBD1 (5 bases). Germline CDR1 is SGHNT and CDR2 is YENEEA. V was trimmed by 8 bases and J by 4 bases, leaving 26 bases between them. This CDR3 comprises 17 residues. The CDR3 DNA follows: TGTGCCAGCCACTTGAATAAAGTGGGGGGGGTGGGCACTGAAGCTTTCTTT. Its translation is CASHLNKVGGVGTEAFF.

This chain joins TRBV18 and TRBJ2-3, with D hard to call. CDR3 length equals 13 residues. Per germline, CDR1 KGHSH and CDR2 LQKENI. V was pared by 5 bases and J by 0 bases, with 6 bases between. CDR3: CASSAGSTDTQYF. In nucleotides, the CDR3 is TGTGCCAGCTCAGCCGGGAGCACAGATACGCAGTATTTT.

The chain employs TRBV19 and TRBJ1-6, with a weak D call TRBD1 (5 bases). The germline CDR1 and CDR2 sequences are LNHDA and SQIVND (reference sequence). CDR3 length equals 14 residues. V was pared by 11 bases and J by 10 bases, with 21 bases between. This chain's CDR3 is CASNWGGGGSPLHF. The CDR3 DNA reads as TGTGCCTCTAATTGGGGGGGTGGAGGATCACCCCTCCACTTT.

A single count supports this clone. The chain employs TRBV7-8 and TRBJ1-5, with 7 positions matching TRBD1. V trimming: 3 bases; J trimming: 2 bases; junction bases outside the gene matches: 4. The CDR3 sequence is 15 residues long. Germline CDR1 is SGHVS and CDR2 is FQNEAQ. The CDR3 loop is CASSFTGTGNQPQHF. The CDR3 DNA follows: TGTGCCAGCAGCTTCACCGGGACAGGCAATCAGCCCCAGCATTTT.

The chain employs TRBV5-6 and TRBJ2-1, with unresolved D. Per germline, CDR1 SGHDT and CDR2 YYEEEE. This CDR3 has 14 amino acids. Trimming took off 2 bases at V and 5 bases at J, with 11 bases between the two ends. CDR3 DNA sequence: TGTGCCAGCAGCTTTTTGCTGTTAGACAATGAGCAGTTCTTC. It encodes CASSFLLLDNEQFF.

This clone was picked up a small number of times. The chain employs TRBV6-5 and TRBJ1-6, with D possibly matching TRBD1 (6 bases). Trimming cost V 4 bases and J 5 bases, with 15 bases left between them. The CDR3 spans 16 residues. Germline V gene data show CDR1 as MNHEY and CDR2 as SVGAGI. In DNA form, the CDR3 reads TGTGCCAGCAGTTCATATGGACAGATAAATAATTCACCCCTCCACTTT. The encoded protein is CASSSYGQINNSPLHF.

The V gene is TRBV28, the J gene TRBJ1-1, with no clear D. Germline V gene sequence: CDR1 MDHEN, CDR2 SYDVKM. Trimming stripped 3 bases from V and 4 bases from J, with 12 bases between. CDR3 length: 14 amino acids. CDR3 nucleotide sequence: TGTGCCAGCAGTTTCGGACTTCAGTCCACTGAAGCTTTCTTT. Translation: CASSFGLQSTEAFF. Full variable domain (rest looked up from reference TRBV28 and TRBJ1-1): DVKVTQSSRYLVKRTGEKVFLECVQDMDHENMFWYRQDPGLGLRLIYFSYDVKMKEKGDIPEGYSVSREKKERFSLILESASTNQTSMYLCASSFGLQSTEAFFGQGTRLTVV.

This clone was detected a few times. V and J are TRBV15 and TRBJ2-1; tentative D call: TRBD1 (6 bases). The V and J ends lost 3 bases and 3 bases respectively, with 12 bases between them. The V gene's germline CDR1 is LNHNV and CDR2 YYDKDF (reference sequence). The CDR3 runs to 15 residues. CDR3 in DNA: TGTGCCACCAGCAGGAAACAGGGCGACTACAATGAGCAGTTCTTC. Residues: CATSRKQGDYNEQFF.

The genes are TRBV6-1 and TRBJ1-3; TRBD1 agrees at 7 bases. Germline CDR1 and CDR2: MNHNS and SASEGT. This CDR3 region has 14 residues. Unmatched junction bases numbered 4, after V lost 1 base and J lost 7 bases. The CDR3 DNA reads as TGTGCCAGCAGTGAAGGCGGCAGGGGGAACACCATATATTTT. Its translation is CASSEGGRGNTIYF.

This chain joins TRBV11-2 and TRBJ1-2, with a tentative D call TRBD1 (5 bases). The CDR3 contains 14 residues. V was cut by 5 bases and J by 8 bases, with 18 bases left in between. Germline assignment: CDR1 SGHAT and CDR2 FQNNGV. CDR3 protein: CASSALDTPRGYTF. CDR3 DNA sequence: TGTGCCAGCAGCGCCCTGGACACTCCGCGGGGCTACACCTTC.

The chain is built from TRBV4-3 and TRBJ2-2, with D possibly matching TRBD2 (6 bases). CDR1 and CDR2 (germline): LGHNA, YSLEER. The ends were cut back, 4 bases at V and 4 bases at J, with 7 bases in the middle. The CDR3 consists of 13 residues. The CDR3 loop is CASSRDSTGELFF. The CDR3 region has the DNA TGCGCCAGCAGCCGGGACTCCACCGGGGAGCTGTTTTTT.

This clone showed up just once. This chain uses TRBV19 with TRBJ2-1; D remains ambiguous. CDR1 and CDR2 from the germline V gene are LNHDA and SQIVND (reference sequence). The CDR3 runs 16 residues. With 8 bases removed from V and 0 bases from J, the gap between germline ends came to 17 bases. CDR3 sequence (DNA): TGTGCCAGTTCCGACCCGACTGGTAGCTCCTACAATGAGCAGTTCTTC. It translates to CASSDPTGSSYNEQFF. The full variable domain, with the rest looked up from reference TRBV19 and TRBJ2-1, is DGGITQSPKYLFRKEGQNVTLSCEQNLNHDAMYWYRQDPGQGLRLIYYSQIVNDFQKGDIAEGYSVSREKKESFPLTVTSAQKNPTAFYLCASSDPTGSSYNEQFFGPGTRLTVL.

The chain joins TRBV5-1 to TRBJ1-6; D ambiguous. The CDR3 is 14 amino acids. V was pared by 3 bases and J by 11 bases, with 15 bases between. CDR1 SGHRS and CDR2 YFSETQ come from the germline V gene. The DNA of the CDR3 is TGCGCCAGCAGCTCCGGTCGGGTCGATACACCCCTCCACTTT. Protein sequence: CASSSGRVDTPLHF.